This TCR beta chain is drawn from a study of shared clonotypes between healthy human individuals. CDR3 size: 13 residues. V gave up 5 bases and J gave up 5 bases; unmatched junction bases: 5. Germline V gene lookup returns CDR1 MNHEY and CDR2 SVGAGI. The study, taken as a whole, reports: Tissues were not sampled, only blood, and their repertoires likely differ.

As regards this clone: Its specificity is not known.

Method: immunoSEQ multiplex PCR; TCRdb's copy keeps in-frame clones and lacks some. Altogether about 1.5 million clones are present, about 98% being singletons, with the ten largest covering 0.45%. The TCR sequence derives from a man younger than 45 in good health. The rearrangement joins TRBV6-5 to TRBJ2-7; 8 nucleotides match TRBD1. The sample comprised naive CD4+ T cells sorted from blood. Subset here: CD45RA+ positively selected. CDR3 DNA sequence: TGTGCCAGCAGTAGGACAGGGATACACGAGCAGTACTTC. This sequence encodes CASSRTGIHEQYF.